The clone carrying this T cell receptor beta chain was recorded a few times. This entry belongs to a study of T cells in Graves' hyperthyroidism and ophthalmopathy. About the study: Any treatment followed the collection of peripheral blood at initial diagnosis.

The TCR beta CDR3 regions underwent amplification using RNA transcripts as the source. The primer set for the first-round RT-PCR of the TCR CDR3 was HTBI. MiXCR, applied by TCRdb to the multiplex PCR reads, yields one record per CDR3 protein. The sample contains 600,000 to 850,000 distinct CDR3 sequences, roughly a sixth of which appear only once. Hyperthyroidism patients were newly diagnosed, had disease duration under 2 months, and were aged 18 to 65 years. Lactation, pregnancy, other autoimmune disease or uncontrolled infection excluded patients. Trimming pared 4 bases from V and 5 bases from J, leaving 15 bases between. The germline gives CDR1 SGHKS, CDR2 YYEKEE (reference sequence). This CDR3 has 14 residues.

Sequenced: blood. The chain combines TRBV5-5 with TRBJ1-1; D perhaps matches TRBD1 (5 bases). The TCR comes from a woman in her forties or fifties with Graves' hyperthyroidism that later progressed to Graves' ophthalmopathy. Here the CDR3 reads CASSGWTRGTEAFF. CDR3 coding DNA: TGTGCCAGCAGCGGGTGGACCCGGGGGACTGAAGCTTTCTTT.